Listed below are T cell receptor beta chains from one sample, sequenced in a study of graft-versus-host responses after intestinal transplantation. Their antigen targets remain unknown. This table comes from immunoSEQ multiplex PCR, and its TCRdb copy is limited to in-frame clones, with some not included. Counted here are roughly 130,000 clones, about nine tenths occurring once; the ten biggest clones make up about 0.19%. The sequences come from unstimulated CD4+ T cells sorted from spleen or lymph node cells, collected before intestinal transplant. All receptors come from a human donor who received an intestinal transplant. CDR3s include the opening cysteine and the closing phenylalanine or tryptophan. The D gene is left open where the match is weak. Clone size is stated in some rows and not others, as once, few, many or a class when expanded.

cdr3_nt: TGCGCCAGCAGCCAAGATCGAGGGAGAAACATTCAGTACTTC
cdr3_aa: CASSQDRGRNIQYF
v_call: TRBV4-1
j_call: TRBJ2-4
clone_size: NA
cdr3_length: 14
d_call: NA

cdr3_nt: TGTGCCAGCAGATGGACAGGGGGGACTGAAGCTTTCTTT
cdr3_aa: CASRWTGGTEAFF
v_call: TRBV27
j_call: TRBJ1-1
clone_size: NA
cdr3_length: 13
d_call: TRBD1

cdr3_nt: TGTGCCAGCAGCGCGGCTGCCTACAATGAGCAGTTCTTC
cdr3_aa: CASSAAAYNEQFF
v_call: TRBV9
j_call: TRBJ2-1
clone_size: once
cdr3_length: 13
d_call: NA

cdr3_nt: TGTGCCAGCAGCGGTCGCCCAGGGCTCTATGGCTACACCTTC
cdr3_aa: CASSGRPGLYGYTF
v_call: TRBV7-2
j_call: TRBJ1-2
clone_size: NA
cdr3_length: 14
d_call: NA

cdr3_nt: TGTGCCACCAGGAGGGGACAGCCCGTCGTCTATGGCTACACCTTC
cdr3_aa: CATRRGQPVVYGYTF
v_call: TRBV15
j_call: TRBJ1-2
clone_size: once
cdr3_length: 15
d_call: TRBD1

cdr3_nt: TGTGCCAGCAGCTTATCGAGCGGGAGGGGGGTTGAGCAGTTCTTC
cdr3_aa: CASSLSSGRGVEQFF
v_call: TRBV7-6
j_call: TRBJ2-1
clone_size: NA
cdr3_length: 15
d_call: TRBD2

cdr3_nt: TGTGCCAGCAGCTTGTTAGTACAACCGGGCGGAAACACCATATATTTT
cdr3_aa: CASSLLVQPGGNTIYF
v_call: TRBV5-6
j_call: TRBJ1-3
clone_size: NA
cdr3_length: 16
d_call: NA

cdr3_nt: TGTGCCAGCAGCGTCTCTTCCGGGACAGGGAGCTCCTACGAGCAGTACTTC
cdr3_aa: CASSVSSGTGSSYEQYF
v_call: TRBV9
j_call: TRBJ2-7
clone_size: NA
cdr3_length: 17
d_call: TRBD1

cdr3_nt: TGTGCCAGTAGTCCCAGGGGGGGGACTGAAGCTTTCTTT
cdr3_aa: CASSPRGGTEAFF
v_call: TRBV19
j_call: TRBJ1-1
clone_size: NA
cdr3_length: 13
d_call: TRBD1

cdr3_nt: TGCGCCAGCAGCCAGGGTAGCGGGAGTTTCTACGAGCAGTACTTC
cdr3_aa: CASSQGSGSFYEQYF
v_call: TRBV4-3
j_call: TRBJ2-7
clone_size: NA
cdr3_length: 15
d_call: TRBD2

cdr3_nt: TGTGCCAGCAGCTTAACCGGGGCCAACCCTATTTTCGGTGAGCAGTTCTTC
cdr3_aa: CASSLTGANPIFGEQFF
v_call: TRBV7-2
j_call: TRBJ2-1
clone_size: NA
cdr3_length: 17
d_call: NA

cdr3_nt: TGTGCCAGCAGCGTAGGAGGCACCGGGGAGCTGTTTTTT
cdr3_aa: CASSVGGTGELFF
v_call: TRBV9
j_call: TRBJ2-2
clone_size: NA
cdr3_length: 13
d_call: NA

cdr3_nt: TGCGCCAGCAGCTTGGGACAGGCCCACTATGGCTACACCTTC
cdr3_aa: CASSLGQAHYGYTF
v_call: TRBV5-1
j_call: TRBJ1-2
clone_size: NA
cdr3_length: 14
d_call: NA

cdr3_nt: TGTGCAGCATCCCCCTCTGGGGCCAACGTCCTGACTTTC
cdr3_aa: CAASPSGANVLTF
v_call: TRBV28
j_call: TRBJ2-6
clone_size: NA
cdr3_length: 13
d_call: NA

cdr3_nt: TGTGCCAGCAGCTCTACAAGACTAGCCCCACATGAGCAGTTCTTC
cdr3_aa: CASSSTRLAPHEQFF
v_call: TRBV7-3
j_call: TRBJ2-1
clone_size: NA
cdr3_length: 15
d_call: TRBD2

cdr3_nt: TGCAGCGGGCAAAGAGGGTCAAACACCGGGGAGCTGTTTTTT
cdr3_aa: CSGQRGSNTGELFF
v_call: TRBV29-1
j_call: TRBJ2-2
clone_size: NA
cdr3_length: 14
d_call: NA

cdr3_nt: TGTGCCAGCACCGATAAAGAGACCCAGTACTTC
cdr3_aa: CASTDKETQYF
v_call: TRBV28
j_call: TRBJ2-5
clone_size: once
cdr3_length: 11
d_call: NA

cdr3_nt: TGTGCCAGCAGCTATTCTAGCGGTCAAGAGACCCAGTACTTC
cdr3_aa: CASSYSSGQETQYF
v_call: TRBV7-2
j_call: TRBJ2-5
clone_size: NA
cdr3_length: 14
d_call: TRBD2

cdr3_nt: TGTGCCAGCTCCCTAGCGGGAGAGGATAATGAGCAGTTCTTC
cdr3_aa: CASSLAGEDNEQFF
v_call: TRBV18
j_call: TRBJ2-1
clone_size: NA
cdr3_length: 14
d_call: TRBD2

cdr3_nt: TGTGCCAGCAGTTACGGGGCCTCCACAGATACGCAGTATTTT
cdr3_aa: CASSYGASTDTQYF
v_call: TRBV6-5
j_call: TRBJ2-3
clone_size: NA
cdr3_length: 14
d_call: NA

cdr3_nt: TGTGCCAGCAGCTTAAGTAGCGGGAGCGATGAGCAGTTCTTC
cdr3_aa: CASSLSSGSDEQFF
v_call: TRBV7-2
j_call: TRBJ2-1
clone_size: NA
cdr3_length: 14
d_call: TRBD2

cdr3_nt: TGTGCCAGCCGGGACAACTCCTACGAGCAGTACTTC
cdr3_aa: CASRDNSYEQYF
v_call: TRBV10-3
j_call: TRBJ2-7
clone_size: once
cdr3_length: 12
d_call: NA

cdr3_nt: TGCGCCAGCAGCTTGTACATCGGGGGCTGGTCGAAAGAGACCCAGTACTTC
cdr3_aa: CASSLYIGGWSKETQYF
v_call: TRBV5-1
j_call: TRBJ2-5
clone_size: NA
cdr3_length: 17
d_call: NA

cdr3_nt: TGTGCCAGCAGTGAAGATGCACTAGCGGTTCAAAGCTCCTACAATGAGCAGTTCTTC
cdr3_aa: CASSEDALAVQSSYNEQFF
v_call: TRBV6-1
j_call: TRBJ2-1
clone_size: NA
cdr3_length: 19
d_call: TRBD2

cdr3_nt: TGTGCCAGCACGGGGGCCCGCACCGGGGAGCTGTTTTTT
cdr3_aa: CASTGARTGELFF
v_call: TRBV6-5
j_call: TRBJ2-2
clone_size: NA
cdr3_length: 13
d_call: NA

cdr3_nt: TGTGCCAGCAGTCCGACAGGAATTTCACCCCTCCACTTT
cdr3_aa: CASSPTGISPLHF
v_call: TRBV27
j_call: TRBJ1-6
clone_size: NA
cdr3_length: 13
d_call: NA

cdr3_nt: TGTGCCAGCAGCTCCACAGGGGAAGGACCAGCTTTCTTT
cdr3_aa: CASSSTGEGPAFF
v_call: TRBV7-3
j_call: TRBJ1-1
clone_size: once
cdr3_length: 13
d_call: TRBD1

cdr3_nt: TGCGCCAGCAGCTTGGCCGACGACCTATACGAGCAGTACTTC
cdr3_aa: CASSLADDLYEQYF
v_call: TRBV5-1
j_call: TRBJ2-7
clone_size: NA
cdr3_length: 14
d_call: NA

cdr3_nt: TGTGCCAGTAGTGAGGCAGGCCCCTCTGGAAACACCATATATTTT
cdr3_aa: CASSEAGPSGNTIYF
v_call: TRBV19
j_call: TRBJ1-3
clone_size: NA
cdr3_length: 15
d_call: NA

cdr3_nt: TGTGCCAGCACCCCTAGGGTACCGACTAGCGGCTCCTCCTACGAGCAGTACTTC
cdr3_aa: CASTPRVPTSGSSYEQYF
v_call: TRBV11-1
j_call: TRBJ2-7
clone_size: once
cdr3_length: 18
d_call: TRBD2

cdr3_nt: TGTGCCAGCAGCTGGGACGGGGGCACTGAAGCTTTCTTT
cdr3_aa: CASSWDGGTEAFF
v_call: TRBV2
j_call: TRBJ1-1
clone_size: NA
cdr3_length: 13
d_call: NA

cdr3_nt: TGCGCCAGCAGCTTGGGTGGCTCTGGGGCCAACGTCCTGACTTTC
cdr3_aa: CASSLGGSGANVLTF
v_call: TRBV5-1
j_call: TRBJ2-6
clone_size: NA
cdr3_length: 15
d_call: NA

cdr3_nt: TGCAGCGTTGAAGATTCACTAGCGGGAGGTAATGAGCAGTTCTTC
cdr3_aa: CSVEDSLAGGNEQFF
v_call: TRBV29-1
j_call: TRBJ2-1
clone_size: NA
cdr3_length: 15
d_call: TRBD2

cdr3_nt: TGCGCCAGCAGCTTGGGGGGGACAGAGCAAGAGACCCAGTACTTC
cdr3_aa: CASSLGGTEQETQYF
v_call: TRBV5-1
j_call: TRBJ2-5
clone_size: NA
cdr3_length: 15
d_call: TRBD1

cdr3_nt: TGTGCCAGCAGCCTCAACCTCGGGGGTCATGAAAAACTGTTTTTT
cdr3_aa: CASSLNLGGHEKLFF
v_call: TRBV7-9
j_call: TRBJ1-4
clone_size: NA
cdr3_length: 15
d_call: NA

cdr3_nt: TGTGCCAGCAGCGTAGCTGGAGTAGCGGCCTACGAGCAGTACTTC
cdr3_aa: CASSVAGVAAYEQYF
v_call: TRBV9
j_call: TRBJ2-7
clone_size: NA
cdr3_length: 15
d_call: NA

cdr3_nt: TGTGCCTGGGCCAGGGGGGGCGGGGGAGATACGCAGTATTTT
cdr3_aa: CAWARGGGGDTQYF
v_call: TRBV30
j_call: TRBJ2-3
clone_size: NA
cdr3_length: 14
d_call: NA

cdr3_nt: TGTGCCAGCAGTGAAGGGGGAGGCACAGATACGCAGTATTTT
cdr3_aa: CASSEGGGTDTQYF
v_call: TRBV2
j_call: TRBJ2-3
clone_size: NA
cdr3_length: 14
d_call: NA

cdr3_nt: TGTGCCAGCAGCTTGGCCGGGCGGGTCACCGGGGAGCTGTTTTTT
cdr3_aa: CASSLAGRVTGELFF
v_call: TRBV5-4
j_call: TRBJ2-2
clone_size: NA
cdr3_length: 15
d_call: NA

cdr3_nt: TGTGCCAGCAGCTTAGTGAGCGGGAGCAATAATGAGCAGTTCTTC
cdr3_aa: CASSLVSGSNNEQFF
v_call: TRBV7-3
j_call: TRBJ2-1
clone_size: NA
cdr3_length: 15
d_call: TRBD2

cdr3_nt: TGTGCCAGCTCACAATCCAGGGTCTCTGGGGCCAACGTCCTGACTTTC
cdr3_aa: CASSQSRVSGANVLTF
v_call: TRBV18
j_call: TRBJ2-6
clone_size: NA
cdr3_length: 16
d_call: NA

cdr3_nt: TGTGCCTGGAGTTATTTAAAATCGGGTGGCTACACCTTC
cdr3_aa: CAWSYLKSGGYTF
v_call: TRBV30
j_call: TRBJ1-2
clone_size: NA
cdr3_length: 13
d_call: NA

cdr3_nt: TGCAGCGTTAGGGGCTCTAGCACAGATACGCAGTATTTT
cdr3_aa: CSVRGSSTDTQYF
v_call: TRBV29-1
j_call: TRBJ2-3
clone_size: NA
cdr3_length: 13
d_call: NA

cdr3_nt: TGTGCCAGCAGGCTACAGGGGAGTGGAAACACCATATATTTT
cdr3_aa: CASRLQGSGNTIYF
v_call: TRBV6-5
j_call: TRBJ1-3
clone_size: NA
cdr3_length: 14
d_call: TRBD1

cdr3_nt: TGTGCCAGTAGTATAGGCCCCTCCTACGAGCAGTACTTC
cdr3_aa: CASSIGPSYEQYF
v_call: TRBV19
j_call: TRBJ2-7
clone_size: NA
cdr3_length: 13
d_call: NA

cdr3_nt: TGTGCCAGTAGTATAACCCCCGGGAGGGTATACAATGAGCAGTTCTTC
cdr3_aa: CASSITPGRVYNEQFF
v_call: TRBV19
j_call: TRBJ2-1
clone_size: NA
cdr3_length: 16
d_call: TRBD2

cdr3_nt: TGTGCCAGCAGCTTGGCATGGGGTGGGAGCTCCTACGAGCAGTACTTC
cdr3_aa: CASSLAWGGSSYEQYF
v_call: TRBV28
j_call: TRBJ2-7
clone_size: NA
cdr3_length: 16
d_call: NA

cdr3_nt: TGTGCTAGCAGCGCCGGGACTAGCGCAGATACGCAGTATTTT
cdr3_aa: CASSAGTSADTQYF
v_call: TRBV7-7
j_call: TRBJ2-3
clone_size: NA
cdr3_length: 14
d_call: TRBD2

cdr3_nt: TGTGCCAGTAGCCCGAACAGGGAAGTCGGGGAGCTGTTTTTT
cdr3_aa: CASSPNREVGELFF
v_call: TRBV19
j_call: TRBJ2-2
clone_size: NA
cdr3_length: 14
d_call: NA

cdr3_nt: TGTGCCAGCAGAGGGATATACGAGCAGTACTTC
cdr3_aa: CASRGIYEQYF
v_call: TRBV28
j_call: TRBJ2-7
clone_size: NA
cdr3_length: 11
d_call: NA

cdr3_nt: TGTGCCAGCAGCTTAGACGTAGCGGTTACCTACGAGCAGTACTTC
cdr3_aa: CASSLDVAVTYEQYF
v_call: TRBV7-2
j_call: TRBJ2-7
clone_size: once
cdr3_length: 15
d_call: NA

cdr3_nt: TGTGCCAGCAGCTTAGGAGTTCTCACAGATACGCAGTATTTT
cdr3_aa: CASSLGVLTDTQYF
v_call: TRBV5-4
j_call: TRBJ2-3
clone_size: NA
cdr3_length: 14
d_call: NA

cdr3_nt: TGTGCCAGCAGTTTAATGACAGGCCCTTTCGAGCAGTACTTC
cdr3_aa: CASSLMTGPFEQYF
v_call: TRBV27
j_call: TRBJ2-7
clone_size: NA
cdr3_length: 14
d_call: NA

cdr3_nt: TGTGCCAGCTCACCCGGACTAGCGGGAGCCTACGAGCAGTACTTC
cdr3_aa: CASSPGLAGAYEQYF
v_call: TRBV18
j_call: TRBJ2-7
clone_size: NA
cdr3_length: 15
d_call: TRBD2

cdr3_nt: TGTGCCAGCAGCCCCCCCGGGGTAGCCTACGAGCAGTACTTC
cdr3_aa: CASSPPGVAYEQYF
v_call: TRBV25-1
j_call: TRBJ2-7
clone_size: NA
cdr3_length: 14
d_call: NA

cdr3_nt: TGTGCCAGCTCACCGACCAGGGGAGTGTTAATTTATGGCTACACCTTC
cdr3_aa: CASSPTRGVLIYGYTF
v_call: TRBV18
j_call: TRBJ1-2
clone_size: NA
cdr3_length: 16
d_call: NA

cdr3_nt: TGTGCAGGAACCGGGACTAGAGGTTCCGAGCAGTACTTC
cdr3_aa: CAGTGTRGSEQYF
v_call: TRBV28
j_call: TRBJ2-7
clone_size: once
cdr3_length: 13
d_call: TRBD2